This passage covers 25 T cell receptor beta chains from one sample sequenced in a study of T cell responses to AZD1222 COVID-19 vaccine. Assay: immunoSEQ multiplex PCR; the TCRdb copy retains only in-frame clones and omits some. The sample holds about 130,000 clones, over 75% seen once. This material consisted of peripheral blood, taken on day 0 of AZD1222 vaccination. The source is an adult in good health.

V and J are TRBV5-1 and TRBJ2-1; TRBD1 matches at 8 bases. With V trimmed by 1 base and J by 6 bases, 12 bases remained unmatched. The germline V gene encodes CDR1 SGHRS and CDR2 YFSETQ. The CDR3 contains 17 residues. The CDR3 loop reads CASSLWGSGQGANEQFF. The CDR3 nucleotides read TGCGCCAGCAGCTTGTGGGGTTCAGGACAGGGAGCCAATGAGCAGTTCTTC.

CDR3 region: CASSPTSKTGGAGANVLTF. CDR3 DNA sequence: TGTGCCAGCAGTCCTACTTCCAAAACAGGTGGGGCTGGGGCCAACGTCCTGACTTTC. The J gene is TRBJ2-6, the V gene TRBV27, with D tentatively TRBD1 (5 bases). This CDR3 region has 19 residues. Germline CDR1 is MNHEY and CDR2 is SMNVEV (reference sequence). The ends were cut back, 5 bases at V and 2 bases at J, with 22 bases in the middle.

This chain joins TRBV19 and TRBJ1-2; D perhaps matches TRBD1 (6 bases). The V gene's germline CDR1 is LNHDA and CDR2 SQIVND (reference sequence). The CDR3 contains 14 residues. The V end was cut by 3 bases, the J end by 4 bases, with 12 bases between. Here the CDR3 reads CASSIPGQFYGYTF. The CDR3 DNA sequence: TGTGCCAGTAGTATCCCCGGACAGTTCTATGGCTACACCTTC.

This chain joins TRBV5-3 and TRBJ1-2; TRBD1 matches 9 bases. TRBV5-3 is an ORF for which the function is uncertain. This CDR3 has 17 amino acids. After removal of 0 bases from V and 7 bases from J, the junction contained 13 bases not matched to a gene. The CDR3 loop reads CARSLGIHRGRTVGYTF. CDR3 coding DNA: TGTGCCAGAAGCTTGGGCATTCACAGGGGGCGCACAGTTGGCTACACCTTC.

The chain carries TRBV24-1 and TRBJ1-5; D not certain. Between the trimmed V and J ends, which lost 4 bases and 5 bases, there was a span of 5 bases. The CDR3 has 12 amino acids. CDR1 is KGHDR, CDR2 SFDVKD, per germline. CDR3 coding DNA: TGTGCCACCAGTGACGATTATCAGCCCCAGCATTTT. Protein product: CATSDDYQPQHF.

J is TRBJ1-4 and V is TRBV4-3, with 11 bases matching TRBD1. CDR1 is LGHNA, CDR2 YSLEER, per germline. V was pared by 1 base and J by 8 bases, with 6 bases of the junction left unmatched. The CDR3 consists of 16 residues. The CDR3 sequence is CASSQGAGQGAEKLFF. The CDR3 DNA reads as TGCGCCAGCAGCCAAGGCGCTGGACAGGGGGCCGAAAAACTGTTTTTT.

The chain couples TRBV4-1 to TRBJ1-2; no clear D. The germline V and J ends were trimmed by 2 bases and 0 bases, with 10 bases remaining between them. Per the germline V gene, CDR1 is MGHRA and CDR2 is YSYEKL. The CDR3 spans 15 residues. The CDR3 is CASSQMTAPNYGYTF. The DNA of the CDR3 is TGCGCCAGCAGCCAAATGACGGCGCCTAACTATGGCTACACCTTC.

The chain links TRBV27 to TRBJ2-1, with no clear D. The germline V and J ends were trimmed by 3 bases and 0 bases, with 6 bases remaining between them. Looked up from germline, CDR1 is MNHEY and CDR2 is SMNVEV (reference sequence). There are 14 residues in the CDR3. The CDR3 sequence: CASSFLSSYNEQFF. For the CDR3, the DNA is TGTGCCAGCAGTTTCCTGAGCTCCTACAATGAGCAGTTCTTC.

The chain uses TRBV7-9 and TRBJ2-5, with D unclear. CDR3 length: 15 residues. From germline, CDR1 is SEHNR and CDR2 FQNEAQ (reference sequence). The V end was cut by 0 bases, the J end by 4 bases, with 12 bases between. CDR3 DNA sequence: TGTGCCAGCAGCTTAGCGCTCGGAGCCTTAGAGACCCAGTACTTC. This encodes CASSLALGALETQYF.

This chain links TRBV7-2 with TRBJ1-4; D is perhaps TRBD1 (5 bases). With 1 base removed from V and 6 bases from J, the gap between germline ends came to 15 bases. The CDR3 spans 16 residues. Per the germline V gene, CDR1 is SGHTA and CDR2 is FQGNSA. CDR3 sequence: CASSLEWRGVDEKLFF. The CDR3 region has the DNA TGTGCCAGCAGCTTAGAATGGAGGGGAGTGGATGAAAAACTGTTTTTT.

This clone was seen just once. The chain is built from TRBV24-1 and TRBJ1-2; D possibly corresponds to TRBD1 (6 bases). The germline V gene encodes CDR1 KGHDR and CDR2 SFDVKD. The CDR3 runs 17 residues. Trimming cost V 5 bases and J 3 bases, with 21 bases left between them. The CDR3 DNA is TGTGCCACCAGTGGCGGACGTACAGGGTACTTTGACTATGGCTACACCTTC. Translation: CATSGGRTGYFDYGYTF.

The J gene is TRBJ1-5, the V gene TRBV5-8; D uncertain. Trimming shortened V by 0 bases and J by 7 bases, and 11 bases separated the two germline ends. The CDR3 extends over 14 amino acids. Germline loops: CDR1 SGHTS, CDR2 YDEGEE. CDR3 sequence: CASSLEAGWQPQHF. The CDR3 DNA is TGTGCCAGCAGCTTGGAGGCAGGCTGGCAGCCCCAGCATTTT.

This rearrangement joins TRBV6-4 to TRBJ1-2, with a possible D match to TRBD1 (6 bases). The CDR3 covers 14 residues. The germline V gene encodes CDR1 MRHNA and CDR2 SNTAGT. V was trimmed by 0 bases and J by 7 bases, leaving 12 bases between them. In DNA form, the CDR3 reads TGTGCCAGCAGTGACTCTTCGGGGGCAGGTGGCTACACCTTC. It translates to CASSDSSGAGGYTF.

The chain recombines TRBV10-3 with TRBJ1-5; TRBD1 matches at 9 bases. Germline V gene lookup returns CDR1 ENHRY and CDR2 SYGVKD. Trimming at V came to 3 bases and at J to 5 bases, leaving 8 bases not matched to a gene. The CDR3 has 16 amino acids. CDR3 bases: TGTGCCATCAGTGAACCGGGACAGGGATTGCATCAGCCCCAGCATTTT. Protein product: CAISEPGQGLHQPQHF.

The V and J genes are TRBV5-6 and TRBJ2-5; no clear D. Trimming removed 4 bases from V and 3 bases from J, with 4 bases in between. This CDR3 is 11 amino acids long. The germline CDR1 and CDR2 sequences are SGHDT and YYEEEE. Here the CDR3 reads CASSQKETQYF. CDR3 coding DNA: TGTGCCAGCAGCCAGAAAGAGACCCAGTACTTC.

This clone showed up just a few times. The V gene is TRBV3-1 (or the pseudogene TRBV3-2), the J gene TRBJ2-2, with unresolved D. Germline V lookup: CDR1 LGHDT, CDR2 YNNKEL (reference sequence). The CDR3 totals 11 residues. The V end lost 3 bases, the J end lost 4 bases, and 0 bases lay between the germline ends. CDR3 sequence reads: CASSHTGELFF. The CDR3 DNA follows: TGTGCCAGCAGCCACACCGGGGAGCTGTTTTTT.

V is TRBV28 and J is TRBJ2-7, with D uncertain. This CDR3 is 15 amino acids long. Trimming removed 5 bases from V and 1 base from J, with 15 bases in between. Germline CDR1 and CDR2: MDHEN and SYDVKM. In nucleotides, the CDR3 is TGTGCCAGCAGTCTACCCCGGGTGGGGTCCTACGAGCAGTACTTC. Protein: CASSLPRVGSYEQYF. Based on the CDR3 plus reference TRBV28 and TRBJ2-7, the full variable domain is DVKVTQSSRYLVKRTGEKVFLECVQDMDHENMFWYRQDPGLGLRLIYFSYDVKMKEKGDIPEGYSVSREKKERFSLILESASTNQTSMYLCASSLPRVGSYEQYFGPGTRLTVT.

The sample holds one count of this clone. CDR3 nucleotides: TGTGCCAGCAGCTTGGTAGCGGGGGAGACCCAGTACTTC. It specifies CASSLVAGETQYF. The genes are TRBV6-2 or TRBV6-3 and TRBJ2-5, with 8 bases that match TRBD2. CDR1 is MNHEY, CDR2 SVGEGT, per germline. The J segment lost 5 bases and the V segment lost 6 bases, leaving 5 bases of the junction unmatched. The CDR3 is 13 amino acids.

Here the CDR3 DNA reads TGTGCCAGCAGCCAAGAGACCGGGACACCCTTAAACTATGGCTACACCTTC. Translating gives CASSQETGTPLNYGYTF. V is TRBV3-1 (or the pseudogene TRBV3-2) and J is TRBJ1-2, with a tentative D call TRBD1 (6 bases). Germline CDR1 and CDR2: LGHDT and YNNKEL (reference sequence). V shed 0 bases and J shed 2 bases, with 16 bases lying between them. This CDR3 has 17 amino acids.

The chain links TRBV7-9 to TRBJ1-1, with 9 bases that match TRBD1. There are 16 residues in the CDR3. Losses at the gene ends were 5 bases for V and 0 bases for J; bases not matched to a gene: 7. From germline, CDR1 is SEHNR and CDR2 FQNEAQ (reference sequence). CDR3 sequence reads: CASSLGDRDMNTEAFF. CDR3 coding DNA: TGTGCCAGCAGCCTTGGGGACAGGGACATGAACACTGAAGCTTTCTTT.

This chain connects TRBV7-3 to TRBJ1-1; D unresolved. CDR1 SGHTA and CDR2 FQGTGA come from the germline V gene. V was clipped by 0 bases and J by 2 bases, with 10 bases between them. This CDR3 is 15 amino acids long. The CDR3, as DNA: TGTGCCAGCAGCTTAACGCGGAGTTCTAACACTGAAGCTTTCTTT. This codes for CASSLTRSSNTEAFF.

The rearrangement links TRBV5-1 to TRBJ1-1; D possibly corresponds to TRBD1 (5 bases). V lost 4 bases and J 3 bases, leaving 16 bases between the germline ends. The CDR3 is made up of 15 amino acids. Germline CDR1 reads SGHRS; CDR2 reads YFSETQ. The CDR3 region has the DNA TGCGCCAGCAGCCCCGACAGAGTTGATGACACTGAAGCTTTCTTT. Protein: CASSPDRVDDTEAFF. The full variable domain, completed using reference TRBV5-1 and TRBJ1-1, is KAGVTQTPRYLIKTRGQQVTLSCSPISGHRSVSWYQQTPGQGLQFLFEYFSETQRNKGNFPGRFSGRQFSNSRSEMNVSTLELGDSALYLCASSPDRVDDTEAFFGQGTRLTVV.

The CDR3 is CASSPSGFTDTQYF. The CDR3 bases are TGTGCCAGCAGCCCGTCCGGTTTCACAGATACGCAGTATTTT. The chain uses TRBV3-1 (or the pseudogene TRBV3-2) and TRBJ2-3, with D unclear. CDR3 size: 14 residues. Germline CDR1 reads LGHDT; CDR2 reads YNNKEL (reference sequence). V dropped 4 bases and J dropped 2 bases, with 10 bases sitting between them.

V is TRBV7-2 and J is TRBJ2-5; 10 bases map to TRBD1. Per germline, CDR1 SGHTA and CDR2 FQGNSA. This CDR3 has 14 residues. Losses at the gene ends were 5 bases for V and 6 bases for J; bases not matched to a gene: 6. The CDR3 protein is CASSARDRGKTQYF. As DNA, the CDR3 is TGTGCCAGCAGCGCCCGGGACAGGGGAAAGACCCAGTACTTC.

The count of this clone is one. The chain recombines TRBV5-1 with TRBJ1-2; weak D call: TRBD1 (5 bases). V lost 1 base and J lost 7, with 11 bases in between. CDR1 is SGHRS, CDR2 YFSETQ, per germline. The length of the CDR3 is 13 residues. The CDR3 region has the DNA TGCGCCAGCAGCTTGATAGGGGTTCGTGGCTACACCTTC. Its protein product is CASSLIGVRGYTF.